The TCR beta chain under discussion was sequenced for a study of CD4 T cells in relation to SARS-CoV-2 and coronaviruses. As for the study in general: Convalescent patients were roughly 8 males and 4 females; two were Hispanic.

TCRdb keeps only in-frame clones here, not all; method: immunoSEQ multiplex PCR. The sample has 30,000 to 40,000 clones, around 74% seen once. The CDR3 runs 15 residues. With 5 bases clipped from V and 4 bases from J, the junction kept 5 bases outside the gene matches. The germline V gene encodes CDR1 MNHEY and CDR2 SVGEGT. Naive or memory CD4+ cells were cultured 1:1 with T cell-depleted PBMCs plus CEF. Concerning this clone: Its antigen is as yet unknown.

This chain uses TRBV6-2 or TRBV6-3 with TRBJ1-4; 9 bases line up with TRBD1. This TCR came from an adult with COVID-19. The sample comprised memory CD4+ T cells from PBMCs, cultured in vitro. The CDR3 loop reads CASSPGTGHNEKLFF. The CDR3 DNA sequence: TGTGCCAGCAGTCCCGGGACAGGGCATAATGAAAAACTGTTTTTT.